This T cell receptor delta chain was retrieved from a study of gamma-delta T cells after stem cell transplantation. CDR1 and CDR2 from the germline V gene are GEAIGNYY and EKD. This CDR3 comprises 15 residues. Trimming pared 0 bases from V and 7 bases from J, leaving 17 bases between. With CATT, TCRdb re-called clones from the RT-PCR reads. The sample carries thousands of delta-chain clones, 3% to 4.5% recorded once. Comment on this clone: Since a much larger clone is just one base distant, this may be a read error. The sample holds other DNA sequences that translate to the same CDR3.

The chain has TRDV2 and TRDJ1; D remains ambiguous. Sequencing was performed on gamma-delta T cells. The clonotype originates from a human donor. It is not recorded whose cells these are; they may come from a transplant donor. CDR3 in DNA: TGTGCCTGTGACACCGTAGGAGGCCCGAGGGGTAAACTCATCTTT. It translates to CACDTVGGPRGKLIF.